These T cell receptor beta chains were read from a single sample in a study of shared clonotypes between healthy human individuals. TCRdb keeps only in-frame clones here, not all; method: immunoSEQ multiplex PCR. Here the sample spans roughly 760,000 clones, approximately 79% being singletons. Sequenced material: memory CD4+ T cells sorted from blood. The receptors were gathered from a woman between 25 and 40 years old in good health. Each CDR3 is given with its conserved first and last residue. The D gene is left open where the match is weak. Not every row has a clone size; where given, it reads once, few, many or a size class.

d_gene: NA; v_gene: TRBV19; j_gene: TRBJ1-5; abundance: NA; CDR3nt: TGTGCCAGTAGTATAACAGGGTGGAATGTTCAGCCCCAGCATTTT; CDR3aa: CASSITGWNVQPQHF
d_gene: NA; v_gene: TRBV28; j_gene: TRBJ1-4; abundance: few; CDR3nt: TGTGCCAGCAATCCGTTGGGGGCAGGGAGTGAAAAACTGTTTTTT; CDR3aa: CASNPLGAGSEKLFF
d_gene: NA; v_gene: TRBV28; j_gene: TRBJ1-1; abundance: NA; CDR3nt: TGTGCCAGCCTTCGGGTGGGGAACACTGAAGCTTTCTTT; CDR3aa: CASLRVGNTEAFF
d_gene: NA; v_gene: TRBV6-5; j_gene: TRBJ2-2; abundance: NA; CDR3nt: TGTGCCAGCAGGGCCCCGAGGGTCCACACCGGGGAGCTGTTTTTT; CDR3aa: CASRAPRVHTGELFF
d_gene: NA; v_gene: TRBV7-3; j_gene: TRBJ1-5; abundance: once; CDR3nt: TGTGCCAGCAGCTTAAGACAGCTAACAGGCCCCCGCAATCAGCCCCAGCATTTT; CDR3aa: CASSLRQLTGPRNQPQHF
d_gene: NA; v_gene: TRBV5-1; j_gene: TRBJ2-7; abundance: NA; CDR3nt: TGCGCCAGCAGCCCGGGACCGCCCACTGGGACCTACGAGCAGTACTTC; CDR3aa: CASSPGPPTGTYEQYF
d_gene: NA; v_gene: TRBV27; j_gene: TRBJ2-3; abundance: few; CDR3nt: TGTGCCTGCTCATCTGGGGTGGGGAGCACAGATACGCAGTATTTT; CDR3aa: CACSSGVGSTDTQYF
d_gene: TRBD1; v_gene: TRBV30; j_gene: TRBJ2-3; abundance: NA; CDR3nt: TGTGCCTGGGACTCGGACAGGGGGCGTAGTACGCAGTATTTT; CDR3aa: CAWDSDRGRSTQYF
d_gene: NA; v_gene: TRBV2; j_gene: TRBJ1-1; abundance: NA; CDR3nt: TGTGCCAGCATAACGGGGGCCACTGAAGCTTTCTTT; CDR3aa: CASITGATEAFF
d_gene: NA; v_gene: TRBV5-1; j_gene: TRBJ2-2; abundance: many; CDR3nt: TGCGCCAGCAGCTTGGCGAGCAGGGTTCCCAACACCGGGGAGCTGTTTTTT; CDR3aa: CASSLASRVPNTGELFF
d_gene: NA; v_gene: TRBV19; j_gene: TRBJ1-1; abundance: NA; CDR3nt: TGTGCCAGTAGTAGCCAGGGTACGGGAACTGAAGCTTTCTTT; CDR3aa: CASSSQGTGTEAFF
d_gene: NA; v_gene: TRBV18; j_gene: TRBJ2-7; abundance: NA; CDR3nt: TGTGCCAGCTCACAGGGAAACTCCTACGAGCAGTACTTC; CDR3aa: CASSQGNSYEQYF
d_gene: NA; v_gene: TRBV7-6; j_gene: TRBJ1-5; abundance: NA; CDR3nt: TGTGCCAGCAGCCGACGGAGGGACCAGCCCCAGCATTTT; CDR3aa: CASSRRRDQPQHF
d_gene: NA; v_gene: TRBV6-1; j_gene: TRBJ1-1; abundance: many; CDR3nt: TGTGCCAGCAGCTCGATGGTGGAGGCTTTCTTT; CDR3aa: CASSSMVEAFF
d_gene: NA; v_gene: TRBV25-1; j_gene: TRBJ2-3; abundance: few; CDR3nt: TGTGCCAGCAGTGCGGCGGAGGATCCGTCCGGGGATACGCAGTATTTT; CDR3aa: CASSAAEDPSGDTQYF
d_gene: NA; v_gene: TRBV29-1; j_gene: TRBJ1-1; abundance: NA; CDR3nt: TGCAGCGTTCGTGAACCGAGTAACACTGAAGCTTTCTTT; CDR3aa: CSVREPSNTEAFF
d_gene: NA; v_gene: TRBV5-1; j_gene: TRBJ1-4; abundance: NA; CDR3nt: TGCGCCAGCAAGATTGCAACTAATGAAAAACTGTTTTTT; CDR3aa: CASKIATNEKLFF
d_gene: TRBD1; v_gene: TRBV2; j_gene: TRBJ2-2; abundance: few; CDR3nt: TGTGCCAGCAGAGTCGGACAGGGGGCGGGCGGGGAGCTGTTTTTT; CDR3aa: CASRVGQGAGGELFF
d_gene: TRBD1; v_gene: TRBV7-2; j_gene: TRBJ2-3; abundance: few; CDR3nt: TGTGCCAGCAGCAAGCCGGGACAGGGATTCACAGATACGCAGTATTTT; CDR3aa: CASSKPGQGFTDTQYF
d_gene: NA; v_gene: TRBV11-2; j_gene: TRBJ1-2; abundance: NA; CDR3nt: TGTGCCAGCAGCGACTGGTTGGGGAGCTACACCTTC; CDR3aa: CASSDWLGSYTF
d_gene: NA; v_gene: TRBV29-1; j_gene: TRBJ2-7; abundance: few; CDR3nt: TGCAGCGTTGTGGTGGGGTGGACGACCGGGGAGCAGTACTTC; CDR3aa: CSVVVGWTTGEQYF
d_gene: NA; v_gene: TRBV28; j_gene: TRBJ2-2; abundance: few; CDR3nt: TGTGCCAGCAGAAGCACGAACACCGGGGAGCTGTTTTTT; CDR3aa: CASRSTNTGELFF
d_gene: NA; v_gene: TRBV7-3; j_gene: TRBJ2-6; abundance: few; CDR3nt: TGTGCCAGCAGCCGAAGGGACGGTCAGGACCCTGGGGCCAACGTCCTGACTTTC; CDR3aa: CASSRRDGQDPGANVLTF
d_gene: NA; v_gene: TRBV27; j_gene: TRBJ2-7; abundance: few; CDR3nt: TGTGCCAGCAGTTTGTCGATGCGGGGCTCCTACGAGCAGTACTTC; CDR3aa: CASSLSMRGSYEQYF
d_gene: TRBD1; v_gene: TRBV28; j_gene: TRBJ1-3; abundance: NA; CDR3nt: TGTGCCAGCAGTTACAGGGGTAACGGAAACACCATATATTTT; CDR3aa: CASSYRGNGNTIYF
d_gene: TRBD1; v_gene: TRBV6-6; j_gene: TRBJ1-2; abundance: NA; CDR3nt: TGTGCCGCCACCGATCCGGGACAGGGGGAGAATGGCTACACCTTC; CDR3aa: CAATDPGQGENGYTF
d_gene: TRBD1; v_gene: TRBV11-2; j_gene: TRBJ2-3; abundance: many; CDR3nt: TGTGCCAGCAGCTTAACGGGGGACAGGGCAGATACGCAGTATTTT; CDR3aa: CASSLTGDRADTQYF